This passage covers 9 T cell receptor beta chains from one sample sequenced in a study of glioma-infiltrating T cells after dendritic cell vaccination. Assay used: immunoSEQ multiplex PCR; TCRdb lists only in-frame clones, some missing. The sample records more than 95,000 clones, roughly 76% being singletons. The material sequenced was blood, taken before dendritic cell vaccination. Receptor source: a human donor with glioblastoma.

The V call is TRBV30, the J call TRBJ1-1, with 8 bases identical to TRBD1. The CDR3 totals 15 residues. J was trimmed by 1 base and V by 2 bases; bases with no gene match: 6. From germline, CDR1 is GTSNPN and CDR2 SVGIG (reference sequence). The CDR3 region has the DNA TGTGCCTGGAGTTTGGACAGGGTTACGAACACTGAAGCTTTCTTT. It encodes CAWSLDRVTNTEAFF.

The CDR3 reads CASSGGRAGNTIYF. As DNA, the CDR3 is TGTGCCAGCAGTGGAGGCAGGGCTGGAAACACCATATATTTT. The rearrangement uses TRBV2 and TRBJ1-3, with D maybe TRBD1 (5 bases). This CDR3 region has 14 residues. Looked up from germline, CDR1 is SNHLY and CDR2 is FYNNEI. With 4 bases removed from V and 2 bases from J, the gap between germline ends came to 9 bases.

This clone was detected only once. V gene TRBV5-6 combines with J gene TRBJ1-4, with 9 bases that match TRBD1. The CDR3 extends over 14 amino acids. The J segment lost 10 bases and the V segment lost 3 bases, leaving 7 bases of the junction unmatched. Germline values: CDR1 SGHDT, CDR2 YYEEEE. CDR3 in DNA: TGTGCCAGCAGCTCCGGGACAGGGTTCGGAAAACTGTTTTTT. This codes for CASSSGTGFGKLFF. The whole variable domain, filled in from reference TRBV5-6 and TRBJ1-4, reads DAGVTQSPTHLIKTRGQQVTLRCSPKSGHDTVSWYQQALGQGPQFIFQYYEEEERQRGNFPDRFSGHQFPNYSSELNVNALLLGDSALYLCASSSGTGFGKLFFGSGTQLSVL.

The genes are TRBV9 and TRBJ2-1; 8 bases fit TRBD2. The trim removed 3 bases at V and 8 bases at J, leaving 16 bases unmatched. Germline values: CDR1 SGDLS, CDR2 YYNGEE. The CDR3 is made up of 17 amino acids. This chain's CDR3 is CASSEKSTGGARYEQFF. In DNA, the CDR3 is TGTGCCAGCAGCGAAAAATCAACCGGGGGGGCCAGGTATGAGCAGTTCTTC.

The CDR3 region is CAIGQNTGELFF. DNA for the CDR3: TGTGCCATCGGACAGAACACCGGGGAGCTGTTTTTT. The V call is TRBV10-3, the J call TRBJ2-2, with D maybe TRBD1 (5 bases). CDR3 size: 12 residues. Looked up from germline, CDR1 is ENHRY and CDR2 is SYGVKD. V lost 8 bases and J 1 base, leaving 5 bases between the germline ends.

The chain recombines TRBV4-1 with TRBJ2-5; 9 bases align to TRBD1. The end of the DNA fits TRBJ2-7 better, so the J call may be wrong. This CDR3 is built from 14 residues. Germline values: CDR1 MGHRA, CDR2 YSYEKL. This CDR3 reads CASSPGQGSYEQYF. DNA for the CDR3: TGCGCCAGCAGCCCAGGACAGGGGAGTTACGAGCAGTACTTC.

Remarks on this clone: Different DNA sequences within this sample yield the same CDR3. V usage is TRBV5-4 and J usage is TRBJ1-5; D is undetermined. The V end was cut by 0 bases, the J end by 2 bases, with 6 bases between. Germline assignment: CDR1 SGHNT and CDR2 YYREEE (reference sequence). This CDR3 is built from 14 residues. For the CDR3, the DNA is TGTGCCAGCAGCTTGGGAGGAGGCAATCAGCCCCAGCATTTT. Protein: CASSLGGGNQPQHF.

The V gene is TRBV5-1, the J gene TRBJ2-7, with a tentative D call TRBD2 (6 bases). This CDR3 contains 15 residues. V lost 4 bases and J lost 0, with 14 bases in between. Looked up from germline, CDR1 is SGHRS and CDR2 is YFSETQ. CDR3 bases: TGCGCCAGCAGCCTGGACGGGACTCCCTCCTACGAGCAGTACTTC. This sequence encodes CASSLDGTPSYEQYF.

V and J are TRBV10-3 and TRBJ1-3, with 9 bases matching TRBD1. Trimming cost V 7 bases and J 4 bases; bases outside gene matches: 11. The CDR3 spans 16 residues. The germline V gene has CDR1 ENHRY and CDR2 SYGVKD. The CDR3 protein is CAIKNLGTGSGNTIYF. The CDR3 nucleotides read TGTGCCATCAAGAACCTCGGGACAGGGTCCGGAAACACCATATATTTT.